This TCR beta chain was captured in a study of shared clonotypes between healthy human individuals. Study-level findings and limits: Large depth notwithstanding, sorted-subset sequencing proved incomplete by rarefaction.

This table comes from immunoSEQ multiplex PCR, and its TCRdb copy is limited to in-frame clones, with some not included. Among approximately 1.5 million clones listed, approximately 98% were seen once. V trimming: 3 bases; J trimming: 1 base; junction bases outside the gene matches: 8. This CDR3 contains 16 residues. CDR1 is SGHNT, CDR2 YYREEE, per germline (reference sequence). Turning to this clone: Its antigen is undetermined.

The TCR comes from a man aged 30 to 45 in good health. The rearrangement uses TRBV5-4 and TRBJ1-1; 8 bases fit TRBD1. Input material: naive CD4+ T cells sorted from blood. Subset reported: CD45RA+ positively selected. The CDR3 sequence is CASSSSPDRGNTEAFF. In DNA form, the CDR3 reads TGTGCCAGCAGCTCCTCACCCGACAGGGGGAACACTGAAGCTTTCTTT.